Listed here are 29 T cell receptor beta chains from one sample, sequenced in a study of T cell responses to AZD1222 COVID-19 vaccine. TCRdb keeps only in-frame clones here, not all; method: immunoSEQ multiplex PCR. The table shows about 69,000 clones, with roughly 80% occurring only once. The sequenced sample was peripheral blood, obtained 28 days after the second AZD1222 dose. These receptors were collected from an adult who received the AZD1222 COVID-19 vaccine.

The gene calls are TRBV19 and TRBJ2-6, with D perhaps matching TRBD1 (5 bases). The germline V gene has CDR1 LNHDA and CDR2 SQIVND (reference sequence). V gave up 3 bases and J gave up 3 bases, with 9 bases separating them. The CDR3 runs to 15 residues. CDR3 residues: CASSIFRVGANVLTF. The CDR3 DNA follows: TGTGCCAGTAGTATTTTCAGGGTTGGGGCCAACGTCCTGACTTTC.

The V call is TRBV3-1 (or the pseudogene TRBV3-2), the J call TRBJ1-6; 8 nucleotides align to TRBD1. After removal of 4 bases from V and 8 bases from J, the junction contained 1 base not matched to a gene. Germline V CDR1 and CDR2: LGHDT, YNNKEL (reference sequence). The length of the CDR3 is 13 residues. The CDR3, as DNA: TGTGCCAGCAGCCCGACAGGGGATTCACCCCTCCACTTT. It translates to CASSPTGDSPLHF.

This clone was counted a single time. The chain carries TRBV30 and TRBJ1-2; no definite D call. The CDR3 is 14 amino acids. With 5 bases removed from V and 7 bases from J, the gap between germline ends came to 20 bases. Germline lookup yields CDR1 GTSNPN and CDR2 SVGIG (reference sequence). CDR3: CAWDPAARWSGYTF. The DNA for the CDR3 is TGTGCCTGGGACCCGGCGGCCCGCTGGAGTGGCTACACCTTC.

The rearrangement links TRBV7-2 to TRBJ1-1; the match to TRBD1 covers 7 bases. The length of the CDR3 is 13 residues. The V and J ends lost 5 bases and 5 bases, in that order; junction bases with no gene match: 5. The germline CDR1 and CDR2 sequences are SGHTA and FQGNSA. The CDR3 nucleotides read TGTGCCAGCAGCCCGACAGGGAGGACTGAAGCTTTCTTT. Translating gives CASSPTGRTEAFF.

The CDR3 loop reads CASSPNQETQYF. CDR3 sequence (DNA): TGCGCCAGCAGCCCGAACCAAGAGACCCAGTACTTC. The chain carries TRBV5-1 and TRBJ2-5; no definite D call. The ends were cut back, 4 bases at V and 0 bases at J, with 4 bases in the middle. Germline-derived CDR1 and CDR2 are SGHRS and YFSETQ. The CDR3 consists of 12 residues.

The V and J genes are TRBV18 and TRBJ1-2; TRBD1 agrees at 9 bases. V was pared by 5 bases and J by 5 bases, with 6 bases of the junction left unmatched. The CDR3 runs to 14 residues. Germline CDR1 KGHSH, CDR2 LQKENI. CDR3 loop: CASSRGQGKYGYTF. CDR3 sequence (DNA): TGTGCCAGCTCAAGGGGACAGGGAAAATATGGCTACACCTTC.

V usage is TRBV6-6 and J usage is TRBJ2-7; the D is unclear. The CDR3 extends over 12 amino acids. Germline values: CDR1 MNHNY, CDR2 SVGAGI (reference sequence). The V end lost 6 bases, the J end lost 4 bases, and 10 bases lay between the germline ends. CDR3 protein: CASSPTAYEQYF. CDR3 DNA: TGTGCCAGCAGCCCGACGGCATACGAGCAGTACTTC.

The chain couples TRBV20-1 to TRBJ2-3; D is tentatively TRBD1 or TRBD2 (5 bases each). Germline-derived CDR1 and CDR2 are DFQATT and SNEGSKA (reference sequence). Trimming left V 3 bases short and J 1 base short, with 11 bases between. The CDR3 is made up of 14 amino acids. The CDR3 protein is CSASRDAGTDTQYF. The DNA for the CDR3 is TGCAGTGCTAGTAGGGACGCAGGCACAGATACGCAGTATTTT.

This clone was picked up one time. V usage is TRBV5-1 and J usage is TRBJ2-7, with 9 bases that match TRBD2. The CDR3 loop spans 13 amino acids. Germline CDR1 SGHRS, CDR2 YFSETQ. The junction had 5 bases not matched to a gene; V was cut back by 3 bases and J by 7 bases. Written as DNA, the CDR3 is TGCGCCAGCAGCTCGGGACTAGCATGGGAGCAGTACTTC. It is translated as CASSSGLAWEQYF.

The V and J genes are TRBV30 and TRBJ1-4; TRBD1 agrees at 8 bases. J gave up 6 bases and V 5 bases, and 5 bases lay outside the gene matches. This CDR3 region has 13 residues. CDR1 is GTSNPN, CDR2 SVGIG, per germline (reference sequence). The CDR3: CAWGQGADEKLFF. CDR3 bases: TGTGCCTGGGGGCAGGGGGCGGATGAAAAACTGTTTTTT.

The chain couples TRBV4-1 to TRBJ2-3, with D possibly TRBD2 on 6 matching bases. This CDR3 has 14 residues. Deletions cut 1 base from V and 7 bases from J, with 12 bases between. Germline values: CDR1 MGHRA, CDR2 YSYEKL. CDR3 DNA: TGCGCCAGCAGCCAAGCGGGGGTAATCCATACGCAGTATTTT. Amino acids: CASSQAGVIHTQYF.

V usage is TRBV27 and J usage is TRBJ1-1, with 8 nucleotides matching TRBD1. This CDR3 has 14 residues. V trimming: 0 bases; J trimming: 8 bases; junction bases outside the gene matches: 5. Germline V lookup: CDR1 MNHEY, CDR2 SMNVEV (reference sequence). CDR3: CASSLSNRGTEAFF. The CDR3 nucleotides are TGTGCCAGCAGTTTATCTAACAGGGGGACAGAAGCTTTCTTT.

In nucleotides, the CDR3 is TGTGCCAGTGCGACGGACTTTACAGATACGCAGTATTTT. Translated, it gives CASATDFTDTQYF. This sequence joins TRBV19 and TRBJ2-3; perhaps TRBD2 as D (5 bases). The germline V gene has CDR1 LNHDA and CDR2 SQIVND (reference sequence). The CDR3 contains 13 residues. V was cut by 8 bases and J by 3 bases, with 12 bases left in between.

This clone was counted many times. As DNA, the CDR3 is TGTGCCAGCTTGGACCTGGGGAACACTGAAGCTTTCTTT. Translated: CASLDLGNTEAFF. The chain couples TRBV2 to TRBJ1-1; D gene unclear. The germline V and J ends were trimmed by 8 bases and 1 base, with 11 bases remaining between them. The CDR3 spans 13 residues. CDR1 is SNHLY, CDR2 FYNNEI, per germline.

The chain joins TRBV12-3 or TRBV12-4 to TRBJ1-1; D remains unclear. V lost 7 bases, J lost 6 bases, and 9 bases lay in between. This CDR3 region has 11 residues. CDR3 in DNA: TGTGCCAGCACCGTCCGGGCTGAAGCTTTCTTT. Amino acid sequence: CASTVRAEAFF.

V usage is TRBV11-3 and J usage is TRBJ1-3; tentative D call: TRBD1 (5 bases). V lost 5 bases and J 2 bases, leaving 13 bases between the germline ends. Germline-derived CDR1 and CDR2 are SGHNT and YENEEA. The CDR3 is 15 residues long. The CDR3 sequence is CASSLRGVTGNTIYF. CDR3 sequence (DNA): TGTGCCAGCAGCCTTCGGGGGGTGACTGGAAACACCATATATTTT.

This clone has only one observation. The CDR3 nucleotides read TGTGCCAGTTTACAGGGCTTGAACACTGAAGCTTTCTTT. Translated: CASLQGLNTEAFF. The chain joins TRBV5-4 to TRBJ1-1; D may be TRBD1 (6 bases). The CDR3 length is 13 residues. The V end lost 8 bases, the J end lost 0 bases, and 11 bases lay between the germline ends. Per germline, CDR1 SGHNT and CDR2 YYREEE (reference sequence).

The chain carries TRBV5-1 and TRBJ2-5, with 10 positions matching TRBD2. The J segment lost 3 bases and the V segment lost 0 bases, leaving 5 bases of the junction unmatched. CDR1 SGHRS and CDR2 YFSETQ come from the germline V gene. The CDR3 runs 16 residues. In DNA form, the CDR3 reads TGCGCCAGCAGCTTGGTACTAGCGGGATCAAAAGAGACCCAGTACTTC. This translates into CASSLVLAGSKETQYF. Drawing the rest from reference TRBV5-1 and TRBJ2-5, the complete variable domain is KAGVTQTPRYLIKTRGQQVTLSCSPISGHRSVSWYQQTPGQGLQFLFEYFSETQRNKGNFPGRFSGRQFSNSRSEMNVSTLELGDSALYLCASSLVLAGSKETQYFGPGTRLLVL.

J is TRBJ1-4 and V is TRBV15; D gene uncertain. Trimming left V 1 base short and J 8 bases short, with 11 bases between. The CDR3 runs to 14 residues. The germline gives CDR1 LNHNV, CDR2 YYDKDF (reference sequence). The CDR3 here is CATSRVGLGEKLFF. CDR3 nucleotide sequence: TGTGCCACCAGCAGAGTCGGACTAGGGGAAAAACTGTTTTTT.

The chain joins TRBV7-9 to TRBJ2-1; 7 bases map to TRBD1. This CDR3 contains 12 residues. The trim removed 2 bases at V and 16 bases at J, leaving 8 bases unmatched. The germline CDR1 and CDR2 sequences are SEHNR and FQNEAQ (reference sequence). The DNA for the CDR3 is TGTGCCAGCAGCTTATTCGACAGGGTATTATTCTTC. This codes for CASSLFDRVLFF.

CDR3 nucleotides: TGTGCCAGCAGCTTAGTGGTAGCGGGGGGGCCTGATACGCAGTATTTT. Its protein product is CASSLVVAGGPDTQYF. The chain employs TRBV7-8 and TRBJ2-3, with 11 bases that match TRBD2. CDR3 length: 16 residues. The germline CDR1 and CDR2 sequences are SGHVS and FQNEAQ. J was trimmed by 6 bases and V by 1 base; bases with no gene match: 6.

This chain connects TRBV7-8 to TRBJ2-1, with unresolved D. Germline V gives CDR1 SGHVS, CDR2 FQNEAQ. There are 15 residues in the CDR3. Trimming took off 5 bases at V and 0 bases at J, with 11 bases between the two ends. CDR3 in amino acids: CASSRDPASYNEQFF. The CDR3 bases are TGTGCCAGCAGCCGAGACCCAGCCTCCTACAATGAGCAGTTCTTC.

The V call is TRBV12-2, the J call TRBJ2-2; the table's TRBD2 call for D was not verified on the DNA. TRBV12-2 counts as a pseudogene. CDR3 size: 16 residues. The CDR3 loop reads CASRLDSGGSHGELFF. CDR3 bases: TGTGCAAGTCGCTTAGATTCGGGAGGAAGCCACGGGGAGCTGTTTTTT.

This chain joins TRBV30 and TRBJ1-5; possibly TRBD1 for D (5 bases). From germline, CDR1 is GTSNPN and CDR2 SVGIG (reference sequence). Trimming took 2 bases from V and 7 from J, leaving 15 bases between them. The CDR3 has 14 residues. The CDR3, as DNA: TGTGCCTGGAGTCTTGCCGGGGACTGGCAGCCCCAGCATTTT. Translated: CAWSLAGDWQPQHF.

The rearrangement uses TRBV7-9 and TRBJ2-7; 9 bases are shared with TRBD1. Trimming took 5 bases from V and 3 from J; bases not matched to a gene: 8. Germline CDR1 is SEHNR and CDR2 is FQNEAQ (reference sequence). CDR3 length equals 15 residues. The CDR3 DNA sequence: TGTGCCAGCAGCGGGCCGGGGACAGGGATCTACGAGCAGTACTTC. Protein sequence: CASSGPGTGIYEQYF.

This clone was observed a few times. The genes are TRBV18 and TRBJ1-5; D is undetermined. The V gene's germline CDR1 is KGHSH and CDR2 LQKENI. This CDR3 region has 15 residues. V lost 1 base, J lost 0 bases, and 7 bases lay in between. The CDR3 coding sequence is TGTGCCAGCTCACCACGGACTGTTAGCAATCAGCCCCAGCATTTT. This encodes CASSPRTVSNQPQHF.

The gene calls are TRBV6-1 and TRBJ2-5; no firm D call. The V end lost 2 bases, the J end lost 5 bases, and 15 bases lay between the germline ends. CDR3 length equals 15 residues. Looked up from germline, CDR1 is MNHNS and CDR2 is SASEGT. In DNA, the CDR3 is TGTGCCAGCAGTGAATTGGCTGGGGATGAGGAGACCCAGTACTTC. It is translated as CASSELAGDEETQYF.

V and J are TRBV27 and TRBJ1-2; D call uncertain. The V gene lost 6 bases and the J gene lost 4 bases, with 18 bases spanning the gap. The CDR3 extends over 15 amino acids. The germline CDR1 and CDR2 sequences are MNHEY and SMNVEV (reference sequence). CDR3 sequence (DNA): TGTGCCAGCAGCCCCCTGTCGGGGTTGGGCTATGGCTACACCTTC. It is translated as CASSPLSGLGYGYTF.

This clone was detected a few times. The chain links TRBV5-1 to TRBJ2-1; D ambiguous. V lost 0 bases and J 6 bases, leaving 13 bases between the germline ends. This CDR3 region has 15 residues. Germline assignment: CDR1 SGHRS and CDR2 YFSETQ. CDR3 protein: CASSLEGALGNEQFF. CDR3 nucleotide sequence: TGCGCCAGCAGCTTGGAGGGTGCTCTCGGCAATGAGCAGTTCTTC.